Below, 26 T cell receptor beta chains from the same sample are listed, as sequenced in a study of T cells after yellow fever vaccination. TCRdb independently ran MiXCR on the 5' RACE reads; one entry per CDR3 protein. This table holds 250,000 to 300,000 distinct CDR3 sequences, 7.5% to 9.5% found once. The input for sequencing was CD4+ T cells sorted from PBMCs, taken 5 days after the yellow fever booster vaccination. The receptors here all came from a man aged 18 to 30 who received the YFV17D yellow fever vaccine.

This clonotype was seen ten or more times. The V and J genes are TRBV7-9 and TRBJ2-1; tentatively, D is TRBD2 (6 bases). CDR3 length: 17 residues. Germline CDR1 reads SEHNR; CDR2 reads FQNEAQ (reference sequence). The V end lost 2 bases, the J end lost 8 bases, and 22 bases lay between the germline ends. Here the CDR3 reads CASSLRQRGARRYEQFF. DNA for the CDR3: TGTGCCAGCAGCTTACGTCAACGCGGGGCCCGGAGGTATGAGCAGTTCTTC.

The V and J genes are TRBV15 and TRBJ2-7, with 8 bases identical to TRBD1. The J segment lost 0 bases and the V segment lost 0 bases, leaving 7 bases of the junction unmatched. CDR1 is LNHNV, CDR2 YYDKDF, per germline (reference sequence). This CDR3 spans 17 amino acids. The CDR3 reads CATSRDLDRASSYEQYF. The CDR3, as DNA: TGTGCCACCAGCAGAGACTTGGACAGGGCGAGCTCCTACGAGCAGTACTTC.

The chain couples TRBV19 to TRBJ1-2, with D unresolved. The length of the CDR3 is 12 residues. The germline V gene encodes CDR1 LNHDA and CDR2 SQIVND (reference sequence). The V gene lost 10 bases and the J gene lost 3 bases, with 12 bases spanning the gap. CDR3 region: CATRTADYGYTF. CDR3 in DNA: TGTGCCACCAGGACGGCCGACTATGGCTACACCTTC.

This clonotype was counted many times. This chain connects TRBV12-3 or TRBV12-4 to TRBJ2-1; perhaps D is TRBD1 or TRBD2 (5 bases each). The V end was cut by 8 bases, the J end by 0 bases, with 11 bases between. The CDR3 contains 14 residues. CDR3: CASRLRGSYNEQFF. The CDR3 bases are TGTGCCAGCCGCTTGAGGGGCTCCTACAATGAGCAGTTCTTC.

The chain has TRBV2 and TRBJ1-4; unclear D gene. Trimming shortened V by 8 bases and J by 5 bases, and 9 bases separated the two germline ends. CDR1 and CDR2 (germline): SNHLY, FYNNEI. CDR3 length: 12 residues. The CDR3 DNA sequence: TGTGCCAGCGAAGGAGCGAATGAAAAACTGTTTTTT. It yields the protein CASEGANEKLFF.

This clonotype was seen a few times. The chain employs TRBV29-1 and TRBJ2-1; D unclear. This CDR3 is built from 14 residues. Trimming took off 7 bases at V and 7 bases at J, with 20 bases between the two ends. Germline V lookup: CDR1 SQVTM, CDR2 ANQGSEA. DNA of the CDR3: TGCAGCGCCGCTTGGTGGTCCCCCGGGAATGAGCAGTTCTTC. Protein: CSAAWWSPGNEQFF.

This clonotype was detected only a few times. The chain has TRBV2 and TRBJ2-1, with 8 nucleotides matching TRBD1. The trim removed 10 bases at V and 3 bases at J, leaving 5 bases unmatched. Germline CDR1 SNHLY, CDR2 FYNNEI. The CDR3 has 13 amino acids. The CDR3 here is CATRQGYYNEQFF. The CDR3 nucleotides are TGTGCCACCAGACAGGGGTACTACAATGAGCAGTTCTTC.

This clonotype was seen a handful of times. The V and J genes are TRBV6-1 and TRBJ1-6; 7 nucleotides line up with TRBD1. Looked up from germline, CDR1 is MNHNS and CDR2 is SASEGT. The CDR3 has 14 amino acids. V trimming: 5 bases; J trimming: 8 bases; junction bases outside the gene matches: 6. The CDR3 loop reads CASSRQGSDSPLHF. As DNA, the CDR3 is TGTGCCAGCAGTCGACAGGGTTCGGATTCACCCCTCCACTTT.

This clonotype was counted ten times or more. The V call is TRBV4-3, the J call TRBJ2-1; 9 bases are a match to TRBD1. This CDR3 is 16 amino acids long. The V and J ends lost 5 bases and 8 bases, in that order; junction bases with no gene match: 13. CDR1 is LGHNA, CDR2 YSLEER, per germline. The chain's CDR3 is CASSYYPGTGRDEQFF. The CDR3 DNA is TGCGCCAGCAGCTACTACCCCGGGACAGGGAGGGATGAGCAGTTCTTC.

The sample holds many counts of this clonotype. The genes are TRBV3-1 and TRBJ2-2; possibly TRBD2 for D (5 bases). Trimming removed 4 bases at V and 4 bases at J, with 10 bases between. The CDR3 extends over 14 amino acids. CDR1 and CDR2 (germline): LGHDT, YNNKEL (reference sequence). CDR3 nucleotide sequence: TGTGCCAGCAGCCTAACGGGGAGCACCGGGGAGCTGTTTTTT. Translation gives CASSLTGSTGELFF. Full variable domain (outside the CDR3, taken from reference TRBV3-1 and TRBJ2-2): DTAVSQTPKYLVTQMGNDKSIKCEQNLGHDTMYWYKQDSKKFLKIMFSYNNKELIINETVPNRFSPKSPDKAHLNLHINSLELGDSAVYFCASSLTGSTGELFFGEGSRLTVL.

The rearrangement links TRBV7-9 to TRBJ2-1; D ambiguous. The CDR3 consists of 14 residues. Germline loops: CDR1 SEHNR, CDR2 FQNEAQ (reference sequence). V lost 3 bases and J lost 5, with 11 bases in between. The CDR3 region is CASSFWAVDNEQFF. CDR3 DNA sequence: TGTGCCAGCAGCTTTTGGGCTGTTGACAATGAGCAGTTCTTC.

This clonotype occurred a few times. The chain recombines TRBV20-1 with TRBJ1-6; D uncertain. From germline, CDR1 is DFQATT and CDR2 SNEGSKA (reference sequence). This CDR3 has 11 amino acids. V was cut by 5 bases and J by 7 bases, with 6 bases left in between. In DNA, the CDR3 is TGCAGTGCTCCGGACAATTCACCCCTCCACTTT. Its protein product is CSAPDNSPLHF.

This chain connects TRBV18 to TRBJ2-5; D not resolved. CDR3 length: 12 amino acids. Germline CDR1 reads KGHSH; CDR2 reads LQKENI. The ends were cut back, 0 bases at V and 5 bases at J, with 4 bases in the middle. The CDR3 spells CASSPPDETQYF. DNA for the CDR3: TGTGCCAGCTCACCACCGGACGAGACCCAGTACTTC.

The chain joins TRBV20-1 to TRBJ1-2, with D uncertain. The germline V and J ends were trimmed by 6 bases and 4 bases, with 18 bases remaining between them. The CDR3 is 14 residues long. Germline values: CDR1 DFQATT, CDR2 SNEGSKA (reference sequence). In DNA, the CDR3 is TGCAGTGCGACCGCCGTCGGGAAACCCTATGGCTACACCTTC. The encoded protein is CSATAVGKPYGYTF.

There are a few counts of this clonotype. In DNA, the CDR3 is TGTGCCAGCAGTTTGAGTCTTCCCCAGGCGCAGTATTTT. Its translation is CASSLSLPQAQYF. V gene TRBV12-3 or TRBV12-4 combines with J gene TRBJ2-3; D not resolved. Deletions cut 3 bases from V and 10 bases from J, with 14 bases between. The CDR3 is made up of 13 amino acids.

The rearrangement joins TRBV12-3 or TRBV12-4 to TRBJ1-4, with D perhaps matching TRBD1 (6 bases). V dropped 3 bases and J dropped 10 bases, with 15 bases sitting between them. CDR3 length equals 14 residues. CDR3 protein: CASSFQGHVGKLFF. CDR3 coding DNA: TGTGCCAGCAGTTTTCAGGGGCACGTGGGAAAACTGTTTTTT.

This clonotype was counted a few times. The chain employs TRBV9 and TRBJ1-2; maybe TRBD1 (6 bases). CDR1 SGDLS and CDR2 YYNGEE come from the germline V gene. The CDR3 loop spans 14 amino acids. Deletions cut 4 bases from V and 1 base from J, with 11 bases between. The CDR3 sequence: CASSSRQVNYGYTF. The CDR3 DNA reads as TGTGCCAGCAGCTCGCGACAGGTTAACTATGGCTACACCTTC.

At least ten counts were recorded for this clonotype. The J gene is TRBJ2-3, the V gene TRBV7-2, with 11 bases aligning to TRBD2. The length of the CDR3 is 18 residues. Germline values: CDR1 SGHTA, CDR2 FQGNSA. V lost 5 bases to trimming and J lost 8 bases; unmatched junction nucleotides: 18. CDR3 nucleotides: TGTGCCAGCAGCCTGGGTCTTAGCGGGGGGGCCCCCCATGTTACGCAGTATTTT. Translation gives CASSLGLSGGAPHVTQYF.

The V call is TRBV4-2, the J call TRBJ2-5; TRBD1 might be the D (6 bases). CDR1 is LGHNA and CDR2 is YNFKEQ in the germline V gene. With 4 bases removed from V and 0 bases from J, the gap between germline ends came to 12 bases. The CDR3 is 15 residues long. This CDR3 is CASSRTWGHQETQYF. Written as DNA, the CDR3 is TGTGCCAGCAGCCGTACGTGGGGGCACCAAGAGACCCAGTACTTC.

The genes are TRBV28 and TRBJ2-7; D tentatively reads TRBD1 or TRBD2 (5 bases each). Germline values: CDR1 MDHEN, CDR2 SYDVKM. This CDR3 spans 12 amino acids. V lost 6 bases and J lost 0, with 6 bases in between. CDR3: CASRGDSYEQYV. Written as DNA, the CDR3 is TGTGCCAGCAGGGGGGACTCCTACGAGCAGTACGTC.

A remark on this clonotype: Mismatch with germline at one junction end may stem from a read error. The chain links TRBV2 to TRBJ2-7; D possibly corresponds to TRBD1 (6 bases). Germline CDR1 and CDR2: SNHLY and FYNNEI. The CDR3 runs to 13 residues. CDR3 sequence (DNA): TGTGCCAGCACCGGGACACCGGCGGGCGAGGAGTACTTC. Its translation: CASTGTPAGEEYF.

This clonotype was counted between two and nine times. This chain joins TRBV7-2 and TRBJ1-2; 7 positions agree with TRBD1. V gave up 0 bases and J gave up 8 bases; unmatched junction bases: 6. Germline V gives CDR1 SGHTA, CDR2 FQGNSA. This CDR3 is built from 14 residues. The chain's CDR3 is CASSLARGLVGYTF. In DNA, the CDR3 is TGTGCCAGCAGCTTAGCGAGGGGGCTGGTAGGCTACACCTTC.

This clonotype came up many times. The J gene is TRBJ2-3, the V gene TRBV7-9; unclear D gene. Trimming removed 4 bases at V and 6 bases at J, with 8 bases between. The CDR3 has 12 residues. Germline V CDR1 and CDR2: SEHNR, FQNEAQ (reference sequence). This chain's CDR3 is CASSSQMDTQYF. The CDR3 nucleotides read TGTGCCAGCAGCTCCCAGATGGATACGCAGTATTTT. Filled out from reference TRBV7-9 and TRBJ2-3, the complete variable domain reads DTGVSQNPRHKITKRGQNVTFRCDPISEHNRLYWYRQTLGQGPEFLTYFQNEAQLEKSRLLSDRFSAERPKGSFSTLEIQRTEQGDSAMYLCASSSQMDTQYFGPGTRLTVL.

This clonotype was seen only a few times. V is TRBV13 and J is TRBJ1-3; D possibly corresponds to TRBD1 (6 bases). Trimming took 7 bases from V and 9 from J, leaving 16 bases between them. In germline, CDR1 is PRHDT, CDR2 FYEKMQ (reference sequence). The CDR3 loop spans 13 amino acids. The CDR3: CASKLRGFGTIYF. DNA for the CDR3: TGTGCCAGCAAATTGAGGGGGTTCGGCACCATATATTTT. The full variable domain, its missing parts supplied by reference TRBV13 and TRBJ1-3, is AAGVIQSPRHLIKEKRETATLKCYPIPRHDTVYWYQQGPGQDPQFLISFYEKMQSDKGSIPDRFSAQQFSDYHSELNMSSLELGDSALYFCASKLRGFGTIYFGEGSWLTVV.

This clonotype was observed a handful of times. V usage is TRBV20-1 and J usage is TRBJ2-3; weak D call: TRBD1 (5 bases). V shed 4 bases and J shed 6 bases, with 14 bases lying between them. The CDR3 is 13 residues long. Germline CDR1 is DFQATT and CDR2 is SNEGSKA (reference sequence). This chain's CDR3 is CSATDTRVDTQYF. The CDR3 DNA is TGCAGTGCTACCGATACCAGGGTGGATACGCAGTATTTT.

This clonotype appeared a few times. This chain uses TRBV5-6 with TRBJ2-4; no clear D. This CDR3 contains 14 residues. CDR1 and CDR2 from the germline V gene are SGHDT and YYEEEE. The V end was cut by 2 bases, the J end by 2 bases, with 8 bases between. The DNA of the CDR3 is TGTGCCAGCAGCTTAAGGGAAACCAAAAACATTCAGTACTTC. Amino acid sequence: CASSLRETKNIQYF.